This passage covers 5 T cell receptor beta chains from one sample sequenced in a study of blood T cell repertoires in COVID-19. The table came from immunoSEQ multiplex PCR; TCRdb's copy has only in-frame clones and leaves some out. Of 40,000 or so clones listed, about 88% are singletons. Sequenced input: peripheral blood. The receptors stem from a human donor in a cohort sampled during active COVID-19.

The chain uses TRBV7-3 and TRBJ2-2; 12 nucleotides align to TRBD1. The CDR3 spans 18 residues. With 1 base clipped from V and 6 bases from J, the junction kept 9 bases outside the gene matches. CDR1 is SGHTA, CDR2 FQGTGA, per germline. The CDR3 loop is CASSLRRRDRGRSGELFF. The CDR3 DNA sequence: TGTGCCAGCAGCTTAAGGCGCCGGGACAGGGGGCGGTCCGGGGAGCTGTTTTTT.

The chain combines TRBV10-3 with TRBJ2-3, with a weak D call TRBD2 (5 bases). CDR1 is ENHRY, CDR2 SYGVKD, per germline. This CDR3 is built from 13 residues. V lost 3 bases, J lost 3 bases, and 7 bases lay in between. The CDR3 sequence is CAISDGGTDTQYF. The CDR3 nucleotides are TGTGCCATCAGTGATGGCGGGACAGATACGCAGTATTTT.

This clone showed up just once. This chain joins TRBV19 and TRBJ2-1; TRBD2 might be the D (5 bases). The germline gives CDR1 LNHDA, CDR2 SQIVND (reference sequence). V dropped 6 bases and J dropped 5 bases, with 14 bases sitting between them. This CDR3 region has 14 residues. The CDR3 DNA reads as TGTGCCAGTAGGAAGCCTTCCGGGGACAATGAGCAGTTCTTC. This gives the protein CASRKPSGDNEQFF.

This clone has a handful of counts. The rearrangement joins TRBV5-6 to TRBJ2-7, with D tentatively TRBD1 (5 bases). Germline values: CDR1 SGHDT, CDR2 YYEEEE. This CDR3 spans 12 amino acids. With 0 bases removed from V and 13 bases from J, the gap between germline ends came to 14 bases. The CDR3 DNA follows: TGTGCCAGCAGCTTGGGGGGCAGGCTTTCATACTTC. Protein: CASSLGGRLSYF.

The genes are TRBV19 and TRBJ2-2; possible D gene TRBD2, 5 bases. V was cut by 3 bases and J by 5 bases, with 10 bases left in between. This CDR3 has 14 residues. Per the germline V gene, CDR1 is LNHDA and CDR2 is SQIVND (reference sequence). The CDR3 nucleotides are TGTGCCAGTAGTATGGTACGGAGGACCGGGGAGCTGTTTTTT. This codes for CASSMVRRTGELFF.